This T cell receptor beta chain was identified in a study of regulatory and conventional T cells in RAG deficiency. Findings and caveats of the study: Shorter CDR3s in all patient subsets; >75% Treg-Tconv overlap in Omenn. Sorted Omenn CD25-high CD127-low cells may not be bona fide Tregs. RAG-deficient patients showed markedly lower Shannon entropy and higher Simpson indices than control T-cell subsets.

TCRdb's table, derived via immunoSEQ multiplex PCR, lists solely in-frame clones and lacks some. The sample carries roughly 13,000 clones, 90% to 95% recorded once. With respect to this clone: What it recognizes is unknown.

Blood CD4+ CD25-low CD127-high conventional T cells supplied the genomic DNA template. Trimming took 1 base from V and 8 from J, leaving 23 bases between them. CDR1 SEHNR and CDR2 FQNEAQ come from the germline V gene (reference sequence). The CDR3 is 18 residues long. These data are also associated with another study on regulatory T cells. That report notes: Amplification used 52 TRBV primers and 13 TRBJ primers.

The chain links TRBV7-9 to TRBJ1-4; tentatively, D is TRBD1 (5 bases). Sequencing was done on a sample of CD4+ effector T cells sorted from blood. The TCR was taken from a human donor in good health. CDR3 sequence: CASSLGQGISSVGEKLFF. CDR3 bases: TGTGCCAGCAGCTTAGGGCAGGGTATCAGTTCGGTGGGCGAAAAACTGTTTTTT.